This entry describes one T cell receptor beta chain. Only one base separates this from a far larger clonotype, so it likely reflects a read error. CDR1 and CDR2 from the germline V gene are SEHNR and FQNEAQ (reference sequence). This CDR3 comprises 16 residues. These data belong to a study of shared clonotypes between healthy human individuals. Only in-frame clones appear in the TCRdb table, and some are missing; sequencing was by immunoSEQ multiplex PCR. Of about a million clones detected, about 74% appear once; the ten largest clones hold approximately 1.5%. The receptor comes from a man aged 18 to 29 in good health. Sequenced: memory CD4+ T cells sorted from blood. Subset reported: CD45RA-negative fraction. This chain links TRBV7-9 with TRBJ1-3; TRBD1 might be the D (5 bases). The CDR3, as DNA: TGTGCCAGCAGCCTACCAGGGCCCCTCGGAGGAAACACCACATATTTT. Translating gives CASSLPGPLGGNTTYF.